This T cell receptor (beta chain) derives from a study of T-cell reconstitution after alpha-beta-depleted transplantation in children. At least ten counts were recorded for this clonotype. CDR1 and CDR2 (germline): SQVTM, ANQGSEA. The CDR3 runs 11 residues. Trimming pared 5 bases from V and 6 bases from J, leaving 7 bases between. Unique molecular identifiers tagged the TCRbeta library. One entry per CDR3 protein, called by TCRdb with MiXCR from the PCR reads. The table lists under 300,000 distinct CDR3 sequences, roughly 11% of them singletons. The receptor was derived from a male patient between 2 and 15 years old who had a stem cell transplant for chronic granulomatous disease, so the T cells may come from the graft donor. The material was peripheral blood, obtained 180 days after TCRalphabeta/CD19-depleted stem cell transplant. The V and J genes are TRBV29-1 and TRBJ2-2, with D possibly being TRBD1 (5 bases). The CDR3 DNA follows: TGCAGCGTTAGGGGTTCCGGGGAGCTGTTTTTT. It yields the protein CSVRGSGELFF.